A selection of T cell receptor beta chains follows, all from one sample in a study of cytomegalovirus exposure and HLA in healthy donors. Generated by immunoSEQ multiplex PCR, the TCRdb table keeps only in-frame clones and is missing some. Among approximately 180,000 clones, around four fifths were seen once, and the ten largest hold less than 1.1%. The sequencing input was PBMCs. The source of these receptors is a middle-aged woman in good health and CMV-seronegative. Both conserved end residues are part of each CDR3.

j_call | v_call | cdr3_aa
TRBJ1-4 | TRBV6-1 | CASSGPRRGANEKLFF
TRBJ2-3 | TRBV7-2 | CASSSPRTSGRATDTQYF
TRBJ1-2 | TRBV25-1 | CASSPQVNYGYTF
TRBJ2-7 | TRBV7-9 | CASSFRTGEVQYF
TRBJ1-2 | TRBV4-1 | CASSQGEARRGYTF
TRBJ1-1 | TRBV19 | CASSNFRKERNTEAFF
TRBJ2-1 | TRBV5-4 | CASSLSGRGSNEQFF
TRBJ2-6 | TRBV6-5 | CASRLHRSGANVLTF
TRBJ1-5 | TRBV6-5 | CASSYEGGSNQPQHF
TRBJ1-5 | TRBV6-6 | CASSRPPSQRNQPQHF
TRBJ2-7 | TRBV9 | CASSVAPGQPYEQYF
TRBJ1-1 | TRBV6-5 | CASRDTEAFF
TRBJ1-1 | TRBV5-6 | CASSLLGQTGEAFF
TRBJ2-1 | TRBV2 | CASRIPLAGDNEQFF
TRBJ2-1 | TRBV5-4 | CASSTLASSSYNEQFF
TRBJ2-2 | TRBV6-4 | CASSESRVGVGELFF
TRBJ1-5 | TRBV7-6 | CASTPHPNQPQHF
TRBJ2-2 | TRBV7-2 | CASSPGVYAGELFF
TRBJ1-1 | TRBV12-1 | CASSSQHPGAFF
TRBJ2-1 | TRBV9 | CASSTSTSGSAEQFF
TRBJ2-5 | TRBV7-2 | CASSTGIQETQYF
TRBJ1-5 | TRBV30 | CAWSWSGGSSQPQHF
TRBJ1-2 | TRBV4-3 | CASSQEIKGRGGYGYTF
TRBJ2-1 | TRBV5-1 | CASSFGTQQNNEQFF
TRBJ1-3 | TRBV9 | CASSVGGPGNTIYF
TRBJ1-3 | TRBV11-3 | CASSLGPTDNGNTIYF
TRBJ1-2 | TRBV7-9 | CASSLYPPGNTF
TRBJ2-3 | TRBV9 | CASSVGASGGDTQYF
TRBJ2-3 | TRBV7-3 | CASSSEGSSTDTQYF
TRBJ2-2 | TRBV19 | CASSTGQGRSGELFF
TRBJ1-3 | TRBV29-1 | CSVGSSSGNTIYF
TRBJ2-5 | TRBV6-6 | CASSPIRGGETQYF
TRBJ1-1 | TRBV7-2 | CASSLQALAGNTEAFF
TRBJ2-2 | TRBV9 | CASSTLDWNTGELFF
TRBJ1-4 | TRBV29-1 | CSVARVNEKLFF
TRBJ1-1 | TRBV9 | CASSPREHPDTEAFF
TRBJ2-6 | TRBV19 | CASSISGRAGANVLTF
TRBJ1-2 | TRBV4-2 | CASSQDVKSGIGYGYTF
TRBJ2-3 | TRBV12-5 | CASAASGRTDTQYF
TRBJ1-5 | TRBV7-2 | CASSFGEDQPQHF
TRBJ2-7 | TRBV19 | CASSLPGLQRYEQYF
TRBJ2-5 | TRBV6-5 | CASTLTRGGQETQYF
TRBJ1-2 | TRBV5-1 | CASSLSHGQNPFVGYTF
TRBJ2-7 | TRBV19 | CATGGTGNSYEQYF
TRBJ2-7 | TRBV28 | CASSSGTVPYEQYF
TRBJ1-1 | TRBV5-5 | CASSLRRATNTEAFF
TRBJ2-1 | TRBV7-3 | CASSPVSGTSGPPNEQFF
TRBJ1-1 | TRBV5-1 | CASSLLLGGSWEAFF
TRBJ2-3 | TRBV30 | CAWSVQLAGVDTQYF
TRBJ2-2 | TRBV9 | CASSVETGGTGELFF
TRBJ1-2 | TRBV5-4 | CASSGTGTGYGYTF